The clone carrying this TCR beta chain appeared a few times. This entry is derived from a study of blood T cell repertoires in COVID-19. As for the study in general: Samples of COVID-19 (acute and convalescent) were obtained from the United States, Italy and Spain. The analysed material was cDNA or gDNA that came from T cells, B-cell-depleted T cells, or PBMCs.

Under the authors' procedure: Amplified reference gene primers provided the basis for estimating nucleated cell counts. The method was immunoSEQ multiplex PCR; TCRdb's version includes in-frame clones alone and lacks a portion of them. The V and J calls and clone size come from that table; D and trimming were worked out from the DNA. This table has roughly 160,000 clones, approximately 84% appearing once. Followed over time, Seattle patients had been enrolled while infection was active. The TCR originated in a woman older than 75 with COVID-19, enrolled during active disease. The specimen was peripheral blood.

The CDR3 sequence is CASSPPGQGYEQYF. The CDR3 DNA reads as TGCGCCAGCAGCCCGCCGGGACAGGGATACGAGCAGTACTTC. This rearrangement joins TRBV5-1 to TRBJ2-7; 9 nucleotides agree with TRBD1. Germline V gene data show CDR1 as SGHRS and CDR2 as YFSETQ. J gave up 4 bases and V 4 bases, and 6 bases lay outside the gene matches. The CDR3 contains 14 residues.